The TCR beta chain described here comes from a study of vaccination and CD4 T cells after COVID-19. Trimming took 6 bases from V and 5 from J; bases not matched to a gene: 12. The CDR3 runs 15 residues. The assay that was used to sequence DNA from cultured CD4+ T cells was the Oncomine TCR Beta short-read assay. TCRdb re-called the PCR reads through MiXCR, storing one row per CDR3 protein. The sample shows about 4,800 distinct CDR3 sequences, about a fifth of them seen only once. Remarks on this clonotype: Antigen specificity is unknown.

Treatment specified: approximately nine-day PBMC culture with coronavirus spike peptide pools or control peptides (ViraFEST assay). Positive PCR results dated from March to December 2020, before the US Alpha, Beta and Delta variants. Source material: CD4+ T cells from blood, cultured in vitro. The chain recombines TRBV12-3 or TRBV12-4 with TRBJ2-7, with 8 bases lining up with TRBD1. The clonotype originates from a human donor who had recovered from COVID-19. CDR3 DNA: TGTGCCAGCAGCCTGGTTCTGGACAGGGACGACGAGCAGTACTTC. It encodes CASSLVLDRDDEQYF.